Below, 32 T cell receptor beta chains from the same sample are listed, as sequenced in a study of radiation and T cells in renal cell carcinoma. The table came from immunoSEQ multiplex PCR; TCRdb's copy has only in-frame clones and leaves some out. The data contain about 83,000 clones, 70% to 90% of them singletons. Time point defined: blood 4 weeks post-SBRT, at nephrectomy. As for treatment: 15 Gy SBRT to primary tumor, nephrectomy 4 weeks later. Here the sequenced sample was blood, taken from a patient whose treatment included radiotherapy and nephrectomy. The receptors shown here come from a woman aged 55-70 years with renal cell carcinoma.

The chain combines TRBV29-1 with TRBJ1-4; D remains unclear. V was trimmed by 2 bases and J by 7 bases, leaving 8 bases between them. Germline lookup yields CDR1 SQVTM and CDR2 ANQGSEA. The CDR3 runs 12 residues. This CDR3 reads CSVEKPSEKLFF. CDR3 bases: TGCAGCGTTGAAAAGCCGAGTGAAAAACTGTTTTTT.

The chain links TRBV29-1 to TRBJ1-2; D uncertain. This CDR3 is built from 12 residues. Germline V gene lookup returns CDR1 SQVTM and CDR2 ANQGSEA. V lost 6 bases and J 6 bases, leaving 14 bases between the germline ends. In DNA, the CDR3 is TGCAGCGTCGCTACGCTGAGGAATGGCTACACCTTC. Protein sequence: CSVATLRNGYTF.

This chain connects TRBV10-3 to TRBJ2-5; D remains unclear. V lost 2 bases and J 0 bases, leaving 16 bases between the germline ends. The CDR3 has 17 residues. Per the germline V gene, CDR1 is ENHRY and CDR2 is SYGVKD. CDR3 loop: CAISEAVWAEYQETQYF. As DNA, the CDR3 is TGTGCCATCAGTGAGGCCGTCTGGGCCGAGTACCAAGAGACCCAGTACTTC.

The chain carries TRBV10-3 and TRBJ1-2, with TRBD1 as a possible D gene (5 bases). The CDR3 is 15 residues long. Germline assignment: CDR1 ENHRY and CDR2 SYGVKD. V lost 0 bases to trimming and J lost 6 bases, with 14 bases between them. The CDR3 sequence: CAISESGPLGDGYTF. The CDR3 bases are TGTGCCATCAGTGAGTCGGGACCCCTAGGGGATGGCTACACCTTC.

The chain joins TRBV9 to TRBJ1-4, with 10 bases aligning to TRBD1. The CDR3 is 15 residues long. Germline V gives CDR1 SGDLS, CDR2 YYNGEE. Trimming took 3 bases from V and 7 from J; bases not matched to a gene: 6. The CDR3 DNA sequence: TGTGCCAGCAGCGCCCTGGGACAGGGGCTTGAAAAACTGTTTTTT. Encoded protein: CASSALGQGLEKLFF.

This chain uses TRBV11-3 with TRBJ2-5; 12 bases agree with TRBD2. V trimming: 5 bases; J trimming: 4 bases; junction bases outside the gene matches: 5. Germline lookup yields CDR1 SGHNT and CDR2 YENEEA. The CDR3 sequence is 15 residues long. CDR3 sequence (DNA): TGTGCCAGCAGCACCCGACTAGCGGGAGCAGAGACCCAGTACTTC. Translated, it gives CASSTRLAGAETQYF.

The chain carries TRBV11-3 and TRBJ2-1; a weak D match, TRBD1 (6 bases). Germline loops: CDR1 SGHNT, CDR2 YENEEA. The V and J ends lost 1 base and 5 bases respectively, with 15 bases between them. CDR3 size: 16 residues. CDR3: CASSLGARDNHNEQFF. CDR3 sequence (DNA): TGTGCCAGCAGCTTAGGGGCCCGGGACAATCACAATGAGCAGTTCTTC.

With respect to this clone: This same CDR3 is encoded by further DNA sequences in the sample. The chain combines TRBV9 with TRBJ2-2; no clear D gene. CDR1 is SGDLS, CDR2 YYNGEE, per germline. Trimming removed 2 bases from V and 3 bases from J, with 2 bases in between. The length of the CDR3 is 12 residues. The CDR3 nucleotides read TGTGCCAGCAGCGTGGACACCGGGGAGCTGTTTTTT. The encoded protein is CASSVDTGELFF.

This clone was recorded a few times. The rearrangement uses TRBV5-1 and TRBJ2-5; possibly TRBD2 for D (6 bases). Germline CDR1 is SGHRS and CDR2 is YFSETQ. The CDR3 extends over 19 amino acids. V lost 0 bases to trimming and J lost 1 base, with 22 bases between them. The CDR3 sequence is CASSLASPPTSGVQETQYF. DNA for the CDR3: TGCGCCAGCAGCTTGGCTAGTCCCCCGACTTCGGGAGTCCAAGAGACCCAGTACTTC. The variable domain in full, with the rest retrieved from reference TRBV5-1 and TRBJ2-5, is KAGVTQTPRYLIKTRGQQVTLSCSPISGHRSVSWYQQTPGQGLQFLFEYFSETQRNKGNFPGRFSGRQFSNSRSEMNVSTLELGDSALYLCASSLASPPTSGVQETQYFGPGTRLLVL.

A few counts support this clone. V usage is TRBV28 and J usage is TRBJ1-5; TRBD1 matches at 8 bases. Germline CDR1 and CDR2: MDHEN and SYDVKM. The V gene end was trimmed by 6 bases and the J gene end by 5 bases; junction bases not matched to a gene: 12. The CDR3 loop spans 16 amino acids. CDR3 sequence reads: CASSDIRTGQDQPQHF. The CDR3 DNA is TGTGCCAGCAGCGATATTCGGACAGGGCAGGATCAGCCCCAGCATTTT.

The table lists this clone with a few counts. V gene TRBV7-9 combines with J gene TRBJ2-7, with unresolved D. The germline gives CDR1 SEHNR, CDR2 FQNEAQ (reference sequence). This CDR3 has 12 residues. Trimming cost V 1 base and J 6 bases, with 7 bases left between them. The CDR3 DNA reads as TGTGCCAGCAGCTTAGTGCCGGGCGAGCAGTACTTC. Residues: CASSLVPGEQYF.

The rearrangement joins TRBV9 to TRBJ2-7; 10 bases align to TRBD2. V lost 0 bases, J lost 7 bases, and 10 bases stayed unmatched. Germline lookup yields CDR1 SGDLS and CDR2 YYNGEE. The CDR3 spans 16 residues. CDR3 DNA sequence: TGTGCCAGCAGCGTAGCAGCGGGGGGGGTCCTTGGGGAGCAGTACTTC. Translating it yields CASSVAAGGVLGEQYF. The full variable domain, with the rest looked up from reference TRBV9 and TRBJ2-7, is DSGVTQTPKHLITATGQRVTLRCSPRSGDLSVYWYQQSLDQGLQFLIQYYNGEERAKGNILERFSAQQFPDLHSELNLSSLELGDSALYFCASSVAAGGVLGEQYFGPGTRLTVT.

In its sample, this clone was seen once. The genes are TRBV19 and TRBJ2-5, with 12 bases fitting TRBD1. V was clipped by 1 base and J by 4 bases; unmatched bases: 7. Germline CDR1 is LNHDA and CDR2 is SQIVND (reference sequence). CDR3 length equals 17 residues. As DNA, the CDR3 is TGTGCCAGTAGTATAGGGGGGACAGGGGGCGCGGGAGAGACCCAGTACTTC. Its translation: CASSIGGTGGAGETQYF.

This sequence joins TRBV6-5 and TRBJ2-7; 12 nucleotides align to TRBD1. Germline V gives CDR1 MNHEY, CDR2 SVGAGI. CDR3 length: 14 residues. After removal of 6 bases from V and 5 bases from J, the junction contained 5 bases not matched to a gene. The CDR3 DNA reads as TGTGCCAGCAGCACCGGGACAGGGGGCCACGAGCAGTACTTC. It translates to CASSTGTGGHEQYF.

This chain links TRBV28 with TRBJ2-1, with D possibly being TRBD2 (5 bases). Germline V lookup: CDR1 MDHEN, CDR2 SYDVKM. This CDR3 has 15 residues. V shed 4 bases and J shed 3 bases, with 13 bases lying between them. The CDR3 DNA reads as TGTGCCAGCAGTTCCTGGCTTGACTACTACAATGAGCAGTTCTTC. Translation gives CASSSWLDYYNEQFF.

V is TRBV4-3 and J is TRBJ2-1; perhaps TRBD1 as D (6 bases). With 4 bases removed from V and 10 bases from J, the gap between germline ends came to 11 bases. The length of the CDR3 is 12 residues. Germline CDR1 is LGHNA and CDR2 is YSLEER. The CDR3 here is CASSLSGTEQFF. DNA of the CDR3: TGCGCCAGCAGCCTCTCAGGGACAGAGCAGTTCTTC.

The chain recombines TRBV4-3 with TRBJ2-3; D assignment may be TRBD1 or TRBD2 (5 bases each). Trimming cost V 0 bases and J 1 base, with 14 bases left between them. Germline CDR1 is LGHNA and CDR2 is YSLEER. This CDR3 spans 17 amino acids. CDR3 protein: CASSQDLRDEGTDTQYF. In nucleotides, the CDR3 is TGCGCCAGCAGCCAAGATTTAAGGGACGAGGGCACAGATACGCAGTATTTT.

The CDR3 loop is CASSELGPQHF. In DNA, the CDR3 is TGTGCCAGCAGTGAACTGGGGCCCCAGCATTTT. This chain connects TRBV6-1 to TRBJ1-5; D is unresolved. This CDR3 region has 11 residues. Germline lookup yields CDR1 MNHNS and CDR2 SASEGT. Trimming took off 2 bases at V and 9 bases at J, with 5 bases between the two ends.

This clone was observed once. The chain employs TRBV15 and TRBJ2-7, with D possibly matching TRBD2 (5 bases). Trimming removed 0 bases at V and 4 bases at J, with 10 bases between. This CDR3 contains 14 residues. Germline V lookup: CDR1 LNHNV, CDR2 YYDKDF (reference sequence). This CDR3 reads CATSRDKAGYEQYF. CDR3 DNA sequence: TGTGCCACCAGCAGAGATAAGGCGGGTTACGAGCAGTACTTC.

V and J are TRBV20-1 and TRBJ2-5; unclear D gene. This CDR3 contains 11 residues. V was shortened by 6 bases and J by 2 bases, with 7 bases between the two germline ends. The germline V gene has CDR1 DFQATT and CDR2 SNEGSKA (reference sequence). The CDR3 sequence is CSALTQETQYF. CDR3 DNA: TGCAGTGCCCTGACACAAGAGACCCAGTACTTC.

The chain is built from TRBV4-3 and TRBJ2-7; possibly TRBD1 for D (6 bases). V was trimmed by 0 bases and J by 3 bases, leaving 18 bases between them. CDR3 length: 17 amino acids. The germline CDR1 and CDR2 sequences are LGHNA and YSLEER. The CDR3 bases are TGCGCCAGCAGCCAAGATGCCGGGCCAACAGGGAGCTACGAGCAGTACTTC. It yields the protein CASSQDAGPTGSYEQYF.

This chain uses TRBV4-1 with TRBJ2-2; TRBD2 aligns across 8 bases. CDR1 is MGHRA and CDR2 is YSYEKL in the germline V gene. The trim removed 0 bases at V and 1 base at J, leaving 10 bases unmatched. The CDR3 length is 19 residues. The CDR3 DNA reads as TGCGCCAGCAGCCAAGAAGGTTCGGAGCGGGGGCTGAACACCGGGGAGCTGTTTTTT. Translation: CASSQEGSERGLNTGELFF.

The chain links TRBV27 to TRBJ1-1; TRBD1 is a possible D gene (5 bases). CDR1 is MNHEY and CDR2 is SMNVEV in the germline V gene (reference sequence). CDR3 length equals 16 residues. V was clipped by 5 bases and J by 3 bases, with 19 bases between them. Here the CDR3 DNA reads TGTGCCAGCAGTCCCTGGGGGGGAGGTGCGTACACTGAAGCTTTCTTT. It specifies CASSPWGGGAYTEAFF.

The V call is TRBV19, the J call TRBJ2-6; the D call may be TRBD1 or TRBD2 (5 bases each). The V gene's germline CDR1 is LNHDA and CDR2 SQIVND (reference sequence). Trimming took off 3 bases at V and 2 bases at J, with 14 bases between the two ends. This CDR3 is 17 amino acids long. The CDR3 loop is CASSIGAGWTGANVLTF. The CDR3, as DNA: TGTGCCAGTAGTATCGGGGCCGGTTGGACTGGGGCCAACGTCCTGACTTTC.

The V and J genes are TRBV9 and TRBJ2-3, with TRBD2 matching 15 bases. This CDR3 comprises 17 residues. In germline, CDR1 is SGDLS, CDR2 YYNGEE. With V trimmed by 4 bases and J by 4 bases, 7 bases remained unmatched. The CDR3 DNA reads as TGTGCCAGCAGCCCGGGACTAGCGGGAGGTTGGTCAGATACGCAGTATTTT. Translated: CASSPGLAGGWSDTQYF.

The genes are TRBV11-2 and TRBJ1-5; tentative D call: TRBD1 (5 bases). The length of the CDR3 is 18 residues. CDR1 is SGHAT, CDR2 FQNNGV, per germline. V was clipped by 1 base and J by 2 bases, with 18 bases between them. DNA of the CDR3: TGTGCCAGCAGCTTAGGGGACCTCGGAATGGGGGGCAATCAGCCCCAGCATTTT. Protein: CASSLGDLGMGGNQPQHF.

This sequence joins TRBV7-2 and TRBJ2-7; D is possibly TRBD1 or TRBD2 (6 bases each). The V gene lost 7 bases and the J gene lost 3 bases, with 13 bases spanning the gap. Germline V CDR1 and CDR2: SGHTA, FQGNSA. The CDR3 consists of 13 residues. As DNA, the CDR3 is TGTGCCAGCAACATACAGGGACTCTACGAGCAGTACTTC. Its translation: CASNIQGLYEQYF.

The genes are TRBV7-3 and TRBJ2-7, with 9 bases fitting TRBD1. Looked up from germline, CDR1 is SGHTA and CDR2 is FQGTGA. The V segment lost 9 bases and the J segment 3 bases; nucleotides outside the gene matches: 6. This CDR3 is 13 amino acids long. This CDR3 reads CASQTGGGYEQYF. The CDR3 bases are TGTGCCAGTCAGACAGGGGGTGGCTACGAGCAGTACTTC.

The V gene is TRBV5-5, the J gene TRBJ1-1, with 10 bases lining up with TRBD1. This CDR3 comprises 15 residues. Germline trimming cut 4 bases from V and 5 bases from J; bases unmatched to any gene: 8. CDR1 is SGHKS, CDR2 YYEKEE, per germline (reference sequence). The DNA of the CDR3 is TGTGCCAGCAGCACCAGGACAGGGGGAGGGACTGAAGCTTTCTTT. It is translated as CASSTRTGGGTEAFF.

The chain links TRBV2 to TRBJ1-5; D perhaps matches TRBD1 (6 bases). The CDR3 is 14 residues long. The V gene lost 1 base and the J gene lost 7 bases, with 11 bases spanning the gap. Germline V lookup: CDR1 SNHLY, CDR2 FYNNEI. CDR3 region: CASSEGGGRQPQHF. The DNA of the CDR3 is TGTGCCAGCAGTGAAGGCGGGGGCAGGCAGCCCCAGCATTTT.

The chain couples TRBV5-4 to TRBJ1-6; D is perhaps TRBD1 (6 bases). V lost 4 bases and J lost 10, with 15 bases in between. The germline gives CDR1 SGHNT, CDR2 YYREEE (reference sequence). The CDR3 length is 14 residues. The CDR3: CASSPLQGGSPLHF. The CDR3 nucleotides read TGTGCCAGCAGCCCTTTACAGGGAGGCTCACCCCTCCACTTT.

The rearrangement uses TRBV7-8 and TRBJ2-5; tentatively, D is TRBD1 or TRBD2 (6 bases each). The germline V and J ends were trimmed by 8 bases and 5 bases, with 15 bases remaining between them. Germline CDR1 reads SGHVS; CDR2 reads FQNEAQ. The length of the CDR3 is 13 residues. The CDR3 nucleotides read TGTGCCAGCGTCTGGAGAGGGGGGGAGACCCAGTACTTC. It codes for CASVWRGGETQYF.